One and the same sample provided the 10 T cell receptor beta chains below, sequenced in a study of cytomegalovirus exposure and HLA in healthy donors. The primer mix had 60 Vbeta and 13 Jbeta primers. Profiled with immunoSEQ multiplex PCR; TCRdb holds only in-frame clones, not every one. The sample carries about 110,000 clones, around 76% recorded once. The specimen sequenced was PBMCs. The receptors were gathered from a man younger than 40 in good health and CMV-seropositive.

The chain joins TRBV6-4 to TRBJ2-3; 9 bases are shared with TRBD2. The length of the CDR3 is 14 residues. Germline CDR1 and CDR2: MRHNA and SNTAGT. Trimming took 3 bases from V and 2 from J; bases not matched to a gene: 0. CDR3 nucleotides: TGTGCCAGCAGTGAGGGACTAGCCACAGATACGCAGTATTTT. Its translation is CASSEGLATDTQYF.

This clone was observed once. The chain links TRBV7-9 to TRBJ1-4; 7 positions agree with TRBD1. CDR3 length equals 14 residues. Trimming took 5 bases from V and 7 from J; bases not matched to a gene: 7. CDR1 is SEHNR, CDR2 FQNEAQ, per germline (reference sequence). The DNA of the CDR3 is TGTGCCAGCAGCCCCACAGGGGTTGGTGAAAAACTGTTTTTT. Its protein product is CASSPTGVGEKLFF.

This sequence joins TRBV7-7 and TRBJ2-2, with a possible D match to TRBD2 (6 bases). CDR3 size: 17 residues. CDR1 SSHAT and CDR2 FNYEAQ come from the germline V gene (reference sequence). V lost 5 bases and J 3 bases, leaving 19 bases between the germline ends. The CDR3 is CASSARLTSTDTGELFF. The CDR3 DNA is TGTGCCAGCAGCGCACGACTTACTAGCACCGACACCGGGGAGCTGTTTTTT.

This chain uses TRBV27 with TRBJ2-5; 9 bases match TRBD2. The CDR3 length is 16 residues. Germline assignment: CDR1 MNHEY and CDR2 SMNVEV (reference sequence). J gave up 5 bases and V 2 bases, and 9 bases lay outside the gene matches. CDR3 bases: TGTGCCAGCAGTTTAAAAAGCGGGGGGCGGGGGGAGACCCAGTACTTC. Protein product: CASSLKSGGRGETQYF.

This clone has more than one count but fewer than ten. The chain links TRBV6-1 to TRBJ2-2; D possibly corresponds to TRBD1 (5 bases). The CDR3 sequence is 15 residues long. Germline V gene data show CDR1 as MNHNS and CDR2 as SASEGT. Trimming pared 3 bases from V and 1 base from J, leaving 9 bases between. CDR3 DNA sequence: TGTGCCAGCAGTGAGGTCAGGGTGAACACCGGGGAGCTGTTTTTT. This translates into CASSEVRVNTGELFF.

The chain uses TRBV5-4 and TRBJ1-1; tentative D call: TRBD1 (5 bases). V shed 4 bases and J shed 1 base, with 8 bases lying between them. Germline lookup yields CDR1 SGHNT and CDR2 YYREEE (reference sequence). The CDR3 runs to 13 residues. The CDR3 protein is CASSATENTEAFF. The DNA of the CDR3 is TGTGCCAGCAGCGCGACAGAGAACACTGAAGCTTTCTTT.

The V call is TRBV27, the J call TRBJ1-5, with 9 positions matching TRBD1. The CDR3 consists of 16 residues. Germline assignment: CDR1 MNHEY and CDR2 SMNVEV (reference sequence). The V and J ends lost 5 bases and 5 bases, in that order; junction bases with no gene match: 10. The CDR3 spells CASSASSTGGYQPQHF. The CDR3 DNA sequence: TGTGCCAGCAGTGCCTCCTCAACAGGGGGCTATCAGCCCCAGCATTTT.

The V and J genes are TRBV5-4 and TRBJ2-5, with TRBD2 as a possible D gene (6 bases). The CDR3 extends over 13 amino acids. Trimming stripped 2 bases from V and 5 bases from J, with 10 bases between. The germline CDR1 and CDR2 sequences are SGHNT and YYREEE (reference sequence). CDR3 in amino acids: CASSLLATETQYF. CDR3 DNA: TGTGCCAGCAGCTTACTAGCTACTGAGACCCAGTACTTC.

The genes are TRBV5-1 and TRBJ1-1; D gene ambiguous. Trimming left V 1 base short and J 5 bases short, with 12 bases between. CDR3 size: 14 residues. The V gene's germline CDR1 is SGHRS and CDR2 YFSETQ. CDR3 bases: TGCGCCAGCAGCTTGCCAGGACCGGGGACTGAAGCTTTCTTT. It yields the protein CASSLPGPGTEAFF.

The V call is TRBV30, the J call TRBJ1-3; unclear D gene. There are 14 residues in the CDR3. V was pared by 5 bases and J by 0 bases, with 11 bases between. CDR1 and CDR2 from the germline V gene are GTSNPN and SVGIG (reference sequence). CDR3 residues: CAWGLQSSGNTIYF. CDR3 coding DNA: TGTGCCTGGGGACTTCAGAGCTCTGGAAACACCATATATTTT.